The 9 T cell receptor beta chains in this list originate from one sample, sequenced in a study of T cell responses to AZD1222 COVID-19 vaccine. The assay was immunoSEQ multiplex PCR, and TCRdb's table has in-frame clones only and misses some. The sample holds 120,000 to 150,000 clones, roughly 80% seen once. Specimen: peripheral blood, collected on day 0 of MenACWY control vaccination. These receptor sequences come from an adult in good health.

The gene calls are TRBV19 and TRBJ2-1; no reliable D call. The germline V gene has CDR1 LNHDA and CDR2 SQIVND (reference sequence). The V gene lost 7 bases and the J gene lost 0 bases, with 13 bases spanning the gap. The CDR3 loop spans 15 amino acids. The CDR3 is CASTPDRSSYNEQFF. CDR3 sequence (DNA): TGTGCCAGTACTCCGGACCGGAGCTCCTACAATGAGCAGTTCTTC.

The chain joins TRBV6-1 to TRBJ2-7, with unresolved D. The CDR3 totals 15 residues. Germline assignment: CDR1 MNHNS and CDR2 SASEGT. V lost 2 bases to trimming and J lost 0 bases, with 11 bases between them. The CDR3 DNA reads TGTGCCAGCAGTGAACGGACGGCGAGCTCCTACGAGCAGTACTTC. Translation: CASSERTASSYEQYF.

This clone was found once. The rearrangement joins TRBV19 to TRBJ1-5; D possibly corresponds to TRBD1 (6 bases). Germline V lookup: CDR1 LNHDA, CDR2 SQIVND (reference sequence). V was shortened by 6 bases and J by 3 bases, with 12 bases between the two germline ends. The CDR3 sequence is 14 residues long. The CDR3 sequence is CASSTWTDNQPQHF. The CDR3 bases are TGTGCCAGTAGCACATGGACAGACAATCAGCCCCAGCATTTT.

The rearrangement uses TRBV11-2 and TRBJ2-7; D assignment may be TRBD1 or TRBD2 (5 bases each). CDR1 SGHAT and CDR2 FQNNGV come from the germline V gene. The germline V and J ends were trimmed by 4 bases and 0 bases, with 10 bases remaining between them. The CDR3 sequence is 14 residues long. CDR3: CASSWDHGSYEQYV. The CDR3 bases are TGTGCCAGCAGCTGGGACCATGGCTCCTACGAGCAGTACGTC.

The V and J genes are TRBV29-1 and TRBJ2-6; no clear D. The ends were cut back, 4 bases at V and 0 bases at J, with 10 bases in the middle. The CDR3 has 15 residues. Germline loops: CDR1 SQVTM, CDR2 ANQGSEA. For the CDR3, the DNA is TGCAGCGTTGGAGAAGGTGGCTCTGGGGCCAACGTCCTGACTTTC. Translated, it gives CSVGEGGSGANVLTF.

The CDR3, as DNA: TGTGCCAGTAGTCCCCAGGATGCTAACTATGGCTACACCTTC. It translates to CASSPQDANYGYTF. This chain uses TRBV19 with TRBJ1-2; no clear D gene. Deletions cut 5 bases from V and 0 bases from J, with 10 bases between. The germline V gene encodes CDR1 LNHDA and CDR2 SQIVND (reference sequence). CDR3 size: 14 residues.

J is TRBJ2-2 and V is TRBV4-2; TRBD2 matches 11 bases. V was clipped by 3 bases and J by 7 bases; unmatched bases: 7. The CDR3 spans 16 residues. CDR1 and CDR2 from the germline V gene are LGHNA and YNFKEQ. CDR3 region: CASSQATSGGVGELFF. CDR3 bases: TGTGCCAGCAGCCAGGCTACTAGCGGGGGTGTCGGGGAGCTGTTTTTT.

This chain uses TRBV19 with TRBJ1-5; TRBD1 agrees at 8 bases. V gave up 8 bases and J gave up 3 bases; unmatched junction bases: 6. Germline V gives CDR1 LNHDA, CDR2 SQIVND (reference sequence). The CDR3 consists of 14 residues. The CDR3 loop reads CASARQGINQPQHF. CDR3 bases: TGTGCCAGTGCCCGACAGGGGATCAATCAGCCCCAGCATTTT.

This chain joins TRBV2 and TRBJ1-1, with TRBD1 as a possible D gene (5 bases). This CDR3 is built from 11 residues. The V end was cut by 6 bases, the J end by 8 bases, with 10 bases between. Germline loops: CDR1 SNHLY, CDR2 FYNNEI. CDR3 in DNA: TGTGCCAGCAGAGCAGGGCCAGAAGCTTTCTTT. Translation gives CASRAGPEAFF.